Presented here are 17 T cell receptor beta chains from one specimen sequenced in a study of control samples from healthy donors and cancer patients. The repertoire was sequenced with immunoSEQ multiplex PCR; TCRdb's copy has only in-frame clones and lacks some. Of about 170,000 clones in the sample, 80% to 90% were seen once. Sequencing was carried out using blood. All receptors come from a young man in good health.

V gene TRBV6-5 combines with J gene TRBJ1-2; D is possibly TRBD1 (6 bases). The CDR3 contains 15 residues. The V gene lost 6 bases and the J gene lost 8 bases, with 22 bases spanning the gap. Germline CDR1 is MNHEY and CDR2 is SVGAGI. The CDR3 spells CASSSPGGGLWGYTF. For the CDR3, the DNA is TGTGCCAGCAGCTCGCCGGGGGGCGGCCTATGGGGCTACACCTTC.

The chain links TRBV18 to TRBJ1-1, with TRBD1 matching over 8 bases. This CDR3 comprises 14 residues. The germline gives CDR1 KGHSH, CDR2 LQKENI. The V and J ends lost 5 bases and 2 bases, in that order; junction bases with no gene match: 4. CDR3 nucleotide sequence: TGTGCCAGCTCAGACAGGGGCAAAAACACTGAAGCTTTCTTT. It yields the protein CASSDRGKNTEAFF.

The chain employs TRBV6-2 or TRBV6-3 and TRBJ2-1; 9 nucleotides line up with TRBD1. The CDR3 runs 14 residues. After removal of 6 bases from V and 9 bases from J, the junction contained 9 bases not matched to a gene. CDR1 is MNHEY and CDR2 is SVGEGT in the germline V gene. The CDR3 DNA is TGTGCCAGCAGCTGGGGGACAGGGTCTGTTGAGCAGTTCTTC. Translated: CASSWGTGSVEQFF.

The chain employs TRBV20-1 and TRBJ2-1; D unclear. Trimming removed 3 bases from V and 7 bases from J, with 4 bases in between. The CDR3 runs to 10 residues. The germline CDR1 and CDR2 sequences are DFQATT and SNEGSKA (reference sequence). For the CDR3, the DNA is TGCAGTGCTAGTCGAAATGAGCAGTTCTTC. Its translation: CSASRNEQFF.

The J gene is TRBJ1-5, the V gene TRBV3-1 (or the pseudogene TRBV3-2), with 9 bases aligning to TRBD1. Germline V gives CDR1 LGHDT, CDR2 YNNKEL (reference sequence). Trimming cost V 1 base and J 2 bases; bases outside gene matches: 0. The CDR3 is made up of 15 amino acids. CDR3: CASSQGTGGNQPQHF. For the CDR3, the DNA is TGTGCCAGCAGCCAAGGGACAGGGGGCAATCAGCCCCAGCATTTT.

Only one count was recorded for this clone. The chain is built from TRBV5-8 and TRBJ2-3, with TRBD2 matching over 7 bases. J was trimmed by 1 base and V by 2 bases; bases with no gene match: 1. The CDR3 totals 14 residues. Germline-derived CDR1 and CDR2 are SGHTS and YDEGEE. The CDR3 coding sequence is TGTGCCAGCAGCTTTGGGAGGGGCACAGATACGCAGTATTTT. Its translation: CASSFGRGTDTQYF.

The chain has TRBV2 and TRBJ2-7, with D possibly TRBD2 on 5 matching bases. CDR1 is SNHLY and CDR2 is FYNNEI in the germline V gene. V was cut by 3 bases and J by 1 base, with 7 bases left in between. This CDR3 spans 13 amino acids. The CDR3 DNA reads TGTGCCAGCAGTGATAAGCGGTCCTACGAGCAGTACTTC. As protein: CASSDKRSYEQYF.

The rearrangement links TRBV5-4 to TRBJ2-5; tentatively, D is TRBD1 or TRBD2 (7 bases each). Trimming left V 4 bases short and J 4 bases short, with 20 bases between. Germline V gene lookup returns CDR1 SGHNT and CDR2 YYREEE (reference sequence). The CDR3 runs 16 residues. CDR3 sequence (DNA): TGTGCCAGCAGCCCTCAGTCGACAGGGAGGGGAGAGACCCAGTACTTC. Translating gives CASSPQSTGRGETQYF.

The chain employs TRBV5-1 and TRBJ2-7; the match to TRBD2 covers 7 bases. From germline, CDR1 is SGHRS and CDR2 YFSETQ. V dropped 5 bases and J dropped 7; count of bases not matched to a gene: 6. The CDR3 runs to 12 residues. Here the CDR3 reads CASRRDYQEQYF. As DNA, the CDR3 is TGCGCCAGCAGACGGGACTACCAAGAGCAGTACTTC.

The chain has TRBV10-3 and TRBJ1-5; 7 bases agree with TRBD1. The length of the CDR3 is 14 residues. Germline CDR1 ENHRY, CDR2 SYGVKD. Losses at the gene ends were 0 bases for V and 4 bases for J; bases not matched to a gene: 0. CDR3 residues: CAISESTGNQPQHF. The CDR3 DNA reads TGTGCCATCAGTGAGTCGACAGGGAATCAGCCCCAGCATTTT.

The chain employs TRBV4-3 and TRBJ2-2; the D is unclear. V lost 2 bases and J lost 11, with 6 bases in between. Germline values: CDR1 LGHNA, CDR2 YSLEER. The CDR3 is 11 residues long. The CDR3 protein is CASSQSSELFF. In DNA, the CDR3 is TGCGCCAGCAGCCAAAGCTCCGAGCTGTTTTTT.

The chain is built from TRBV9 and TRBJ1-2; no clear D gene. CDR3 length: 15 residues. CDR1 SGDLS and CDR2 YYNGEE come from the germline V gene. Trimming took off 0 bases at V and 5 bases at J, with 14 bases between the two ends. The CDR3 loop reads CASSVATQTEYGYTF. For the CDR3, the DNA is TGTGCCAGCAGCGTAGCCACCCAAACAGAGTATGGCTACACCTTC.

The chain has TRBV30 and TRBJ2-6; maybe TRBD1 (5 bases). V lost 2 bases and J 0 bases, leaving 20 bases between the germline ends. The CDR3 sequence is 19 residues long. The germline V gene encodes CDR1 GTSNPN and CDR2 SVGIG (reference sequence). CDR3 amino acids: CAWSPYPTEVYSGANVLTF. The CDR3, as DNA: TGTGCCTGGAGTCCATACCCGACAGAGGTATACTCTGGGGCCAACGTCCTGACTTTC.

This clone was counted a single time. V and J are TRBV6-5 and TRBJ1-5; 7 nucleotides match TRBD1. From germline, CDR1 is MNHEY and CDR2 SVGAGI. V dropped 6 bases and J dropped 5; count of bases not matched to a gene: 7. This CDR3 has 14 residues. CDR3 loop: CASRRTGAHQPQHF. The DNA for the CDR3 is TGTGCCAGCAGGCGTACAGGGGCCCATCAGCCCCAGCATTTT.

The J gene is TRBJ1-1, the V gene TRBV24-1, with TRBD1 matching 7 bases. This CDR3 has 13 residues. The J segment lost 7 bases and the V segment lost 6 bases, leaving 7 bases of the junction unmatched. Germline V gene lookup returns CDR1 KGHDR and CDR2 SFDVKD. The CDR3 DNA sequence: TGTGCCACCAGTCGGCAGGGGGGTAATGAAGCTTTCTTT. Translation: CATSRQGGNEAFF.

The V and J genes are TRBV9 and TRBJ1-1, with D unclear. There are 14 residues in the CDR3. The V end was cut by 4 bases, the J end by 4 bases, with 14 bases between. Germline lookup yields CDR1 SGDLS and CDR2 YYNGEE. This CDR3 reads CASSTYKAGTEAFF. CDR3 in DNA: TGTGCCAGCAGCACGTACAAGGCCGGCACTGAAGCTTTCTTT.

The chain employs TRBV19 and TRBJ1-3; D is perhaps TRBD1 (5 bases). The germline gives CDR1 LNHDA, CDR2 SQIVND (reference sequence). This CDR3 has 13 amino acids. The V and J ends lost 8 bases and 2 bases respectively, with 10 bases between them. The CDR3 spells CASSEGTGNTIYF. In DNA form, the CDR3 reads TGTGCCAGTTCTGAGGGGACTGGAAACACCATATATTTT.